This is a list of T cell receptor beta chains from one sample in a study of shared clonotypes between healthy human individuals. Some clones are missing from TCRdb's copy, which holds only in-frame ones; the method was immunoSEQ multiplex PCR. The sample holds hundreds of thousands of clones, about 80% seen once. The sample comprised memory CD4+ T cells sorted from blood. The receptors derive from a woman in her twenties or thirties in good health. CDR3s include the opening cysteine and the closing phenylalanine or tryptophan. The D gene is left open where the match is weak. Some rows have no size entry. The others give once, few or many, or a class for an expanded clone.

d_gene	v_gene	abundance	j_gene	CDR3aa	CDR3nt
-	TRBV25-1	-	TRBJ2-2	CASRLLENGELFF	TGTGCCAGCAGACTCCTAGAAAACGGGGAGCTGTTTTTT
-	TRBV5-6	-	TRBJ2-1	CASSFSPGEQFF	TGTGCCAGCAGCTTCTCCCCCGGAGAGCAGTTCTTC
TRBD2	TRBV6-6	-	TRBJ2-1	CASSRVAGVWEQFF	TGTGCCAGCAGTAGAGTAGCGGGAGTTTGGGAGCAGTTCTTC
TRBD2	TRBV19	-	TRBJ2-1	CASSSGRASYNEQFF	TGTGCCAGTAGTAGTGGGAGGGCGTCCTACAATGAGCAGTTCTTC
-	TRBV18	-	TRBJ1-1	CASSPPQGTEAFF	TGTGCCAGCTCACCACCGCAAGGGACTGAAGCTTTCTTT
-	TRBV1	-	TRBJ2-3	CTSSQNLGLAHRVGTDTQYF	TGCACCAGCAGCCAGAACTTAGGACTAGCCCACCGGGTTGGCACAGATACGCAGTATTTT
TRBD2	TRBV19	-	TRBJ2-5	CASSMFSGGGGETQYF	TGTGCCAGTAGTATGTTTAGCGGGGGCGGCGGGGAGACCCAGTACTTC
TRBD2	TRBV5-4	-	TRBJ2-3	CAIKLGGRSDTQYF	TGTGCCATCAAATTGGGCGGGAGAAGTGATACGCAGTATTTT
-	TRBV2	-	TRBJ2-7	CASKGSEQYF	TGTGCCAGCAAGGGGTCCGAGCAGTACTTC
-	TRBV5-1	-	TRBJ2-7	CASSYWTGSPYEQYF	TGCGCCAGCAGCTACTGGACCGGCTCCCCCTACGAGCAGTACTTC
-	TRBV28	many	TRBJ1-5	CASSADGNQPQHF	TGTGCCAGCAGTGCCGACGGAAATCAGCCCCAGCATTTT
TRBD1	TRBV4-1	few	TRBJ2-2	CASSQDPYRGNTGELFF	TGCGCCAGCAGCCAAGATCCATACAGGGGGAACACCGGGGAGCTGTTTTTT
TRBD2	TRBV5-1	-	TRBJ2-5	CASTRLLAGNQETQYF	TGCGCCAGCACGCGGCTACTAGCGGGTAATCAAGAGACCCAGTACTTC
-	TRBV6-5	few	TRBJ2-2	CASREGWELFF	TGTGCCAGCAGAGAGGGATGGGAGCTGTTTTTT
TRBD1	TRBV2	-	TRBJ1-2	CASSYRGRGRGYTF	TGTGCCAGCAGTTACAGGGGGCGCGGACGCGGCTACACCTTC
-	TRBV7-2	-	TRBJ1-6	CASSLGLSSPLHF	TGTGCCAGCAGCTTAGGCCTAAGTTCACCCCTCCACTTT
-	TRBV2	-	TRBJ2-1	CASKEMGEAGNEQFF	TGTGCCAGCAAGGAAATGGGAGAGGCGGGCAATGAGCAGTTCTTC
TRBD2	TRBV7-2	-	TRBJ2-7	CASSLQGLAGGEQYF	TGTGCCAGCAGCTTACAAGGACTAGCGGGCGGCGAGCAGTACTTC
-	TRBV5-1	-	TRBJ2-1	CAIAYPGTFYNEQFF	TGCGCCATCGCGTACCCCGGGACTTTTTACAATGAGCAGTTCTTC
-	TRBV27	-	TRBJ2-1	CASPLRDQPNEQFF	TGTGCCAGCCCCCTGAGGGATCAACCCAATGAGCAGTTCTTC
TRBD2	TRBV4-2	-	TRBJ2-1	CASSQVGTSGYNEQFF	TGTGCCAGCAGCCAAGTAGGGACTAGCGGATACAATGAGCAGTTCTTC
-	TRBV27	few	TRBJ1-5	CASRVGQFTQPQHF	TGTGCCAGCAGGGTGGGGCAGTTCACCCAGCCCCAGCATTTT
-	TRBV5-1	-	TRBJ2-2	CASSLDGEAGELFF	TGCGCCAGCAGCTTGGATGGGGAGGCCGGGGAGCTGTTTTTT
TRBD1	TRBV28	once	TRBJ1-4	CASSSDRAIRNEKLFF	TGTGCCAGCAGTTCAGACAGGGCGATTCGAAATGAAAAACTGTTTTTT
TRBD1	TRBV28	-	TRBJ1-2	CASSPGTGDGYTF	TGTGCCAGCAGTCCCGGGACAGGGGATGGCTACACCTTC
-	TRBV7-2	many	TRBJ2-5	CASSRTLGETQYF	TGTGCCAGCAGTAGGACTCTTGGGGAGACCCAGTACTTC
TRBD1	TRBV30	-	TRBJ2-7	CAWGSFRDRSSYEQYF	TGTGCCTGGGGATCCTTCCGGGACAGGTCGTCCTACGAGCAGTACTTC
-	TRBV19	-	TRBJ1-2	CASRGQGRYGYTF	TGTGCCAGTCGGGGGCAGGGAAGGTATGGCTACACCTTC
-	TRBV2	-	TRBJ2-3	CASSISGSTDTQYF	TGTGCCAGCAGTATCAGCGGGAGCACAGATACGCAGTATTTT
-	TRBV6-1	-	TRBJ2-6	CASSVQSSGANVLTF	TGTGCCAGCAGTGTACAGAGCTCTGGGGCCAACGTCCTGACTTTC
TRBD2	TRBV2	-	TRBJ2-1	CASSEEGLAAYNEQFF	TGTGCCAGCAGTGAGGAGGGACTAGCAGCCTACAATGAGCAGTTCTTC
TRBD2	TRBV9	-	TRBJ2-1	CASSWTSADNEQFF	TGTGCCAGCAGCTGGACTAGCGCCGACAATGAGCAGTTCTTC
TRBD2	TRBV7-2	-	TRBJ2-5	CASSFTSGSWETQYF	TGTGCCAGCAGTTTTACTAGCGGGAGCTGGGAGACCCAGTACTTC
-	TRBV18	-	TRBJ1-5	CASSPLADSNQPQHF	TGTGCCAGCTCACCACTTGCAGATAGCAATCAGCCCCAGCATTTT
TRBD1	TRBV5-1	-	TRBJ2-2	CASGTGQGHTGELFF	TGCGCCAGCGGTACGGGACAGGGGCACACCGGGGAGCTGTTTTTT
TRBD1	TRBV15	-	TRBJ2-5	CATSDRQGAGETQYF	TGTGCCACCAGCGATAGACAGGGGGCTGGGGAGACCCAGTACTTC
-	TRBV14	-	TRBJ2-7	CASSQDLVPSSEQYF	TGTGCCAGCAGCCAAGATCTAGTACCCTCGTCCGAGCAGTACTTC
-	TRBV4-1	many	TRBJ2-1	CASSQEHWSSYNEQFF	TGCGCCAGCAGCCAAGAGCACTGGAGCTCCTACAATGAGCAGTTCTTC
-	TRBV11-2	-	TRBJ1-3	CASSLLGLLRENTIYF	TGTGCCAGCAGCTTACTGGGACTACTGAGAGAAAACACCATATATTTT
-	TRBV28	few	TRBJ2-5	CASSSIRETQYF	TGTGCCAGCAGTTCCATAAGGGAGACCCAGTACTTC
-	TRBV28	-	TRBJ1-5	CASVSRGNQPQHF	TGTGCCAGCGTCTCTCGCGGCAATCAGCCCCAGCATTTT
-	TRBV29-1	few	TRBJ2-3	CSVVSGTDTQYF	TGCAGCGTTGTTAGCGGCACAGATACGCAGTATTTT
-	TRBV30	few	TRBJ1-1	CAWIGSSYTEAFF	TGTGCCTGGATCGGCAGTTCATACACTGAAGCTTTCTTT
TRBD1	TRBV28	-	TRBJ1-1	CASSLSSGGRTEAFF	TGTGCCAGCAGTTTATCCTCAGGGGGACGGACTGAAGCTTTCTTT
-	TRBV28	few	TRBJ2-3	CASSLKSATNTQYF	TGTGCCAGCAGTCTTAAGTCGGCCACAAATACGCAGTATTTT
TRBD1	TRBV11-3	-	TRBJ2-1	CASSLGTGYNEQFF	TGTGCCAGCAGCTTAGGGACAGGATACAATGAGCAGTTCTTC